Listed below are T cell receptor beta chains from one sample, sequenced in a study of OX40 agonist ivuxolimab in advanced cancers. Profiling relied on immunoSEQ multiplex PCR, and the TCRdb table lists in-frame clones only, not all of them. Among more than 45,000 clones, just over 85% were seen once, and the ten largest hold over 0.7%. The specimen was CD4+ or CD8+ T cells sorted from blood, collected in a trial of the OX40 agonist ivuxolimab. The receptors derive from an adult with an advanced solid tumor such as melanoma, head and neck, liver or kidney cancer. Both conserved end residues are part of each CDR3. D genes are given only for firm matches. Rows may omit the clone size; those that give it use once, few, many or a size class.

size: few; D: TRBD1; J: TRBJ1-3; V: TRBV4-1; DNA: TGCGCCAGCAGCCGGCCGGGACAGGGACCTTCTGGAAACACCATATATTTT; CDR3: CASSRPGQGPSGNTIYF
size: .; D: .; J: TRBJ2-3; V: TRBV19; DNA: TGTGCCAGTAGTCTAGGGGGAGCCTATACGCAGTATTTT; CDR3: CASSLGGAYTQYF
size: few; D: TRBD2; J: TRBJ2-7; V: TRBV7-8; DNA: TGTGCCAGCAGCATCAACGCGGGGGTGTACGAGCAGTACTTC; CDR3: CASSINAGVYEQYF
size: once; D: .; J: TRBJ2-3; V: TRBV6-1; DNA: TGTGCCAGCAGCAAAGGGGGGGGGTTCGCAGATACGCAGTATTTT; CDR3: CASSKGGGFADTQYF
size: .; D: .; J: TRBJ1-5; V: TRBV6-1; DNA: TGTGCCAGCGCCAACAGGGAAAATCAGCCCCAGCATTTT; CDR3: CASANRENQPQHF
size: .; D: TRBD1; J: TRBJ2-5; V: TRBV5-4; DNA: TGTGCCAGCAGCTCCCTGACAGGGGGCGGCTCTGGCGGGGCTTTGGGGACCCAGTACTTC; CDR3: CASSSLTGGGSGGALGTQYF
size: .; D: .; J: TRBJ2-2; V: TRBV7-7; DNA: TGTGCCGTACACTCCGGGACTGGAGCGAACACCGGGGAGCTGTTTTTT; CDR3: CAVHSGTGANTGELFF
size: .; D: TRBD2; J: TRBJ2-3; V: TRBV7-9; DNA: TGTGCCAGCAGCTCACCCACACTAGCGGGAGGGACGACGGATACGCAGTATTTT; CDR3: CASSSPTLAGGTTDTQYF
size: .; D: .; J: TRBJ2-7; V: TRBV9; DNA: TGTGCCAGCAGCGTAGAATCCACCGGGGACGAGCAGTACTTC; CDR3: CASSVESTGDEQYF
size: .; D: TRBD2; J: TRBJ2-2; V: TRBV5-4; DNA: TGTGCCAGCAGCTTGGCGTCGGTAGCGGGGGGCCCCACCGGGGAGCTGTTTTTT; CDR3: CASSLASVAGGPTGELFF
size: .; D: TRBD1; J: TRBJ2-7; V: TRBV4-1; DNA: TGCGCCAGCAGCCAAGATTCGCGACCGGGGACAGGGCGGGACTACGAGCAGCACTTC; CDR3: CASSQDSRPGTGRDYEQHF
size: few; D: TRBD1; J: TRBJ1-4; V: TRBV18; DNA: TGTGCCAGCTCACCGCAGGGGGCGGGGAGGCCTAATGAAAAACTGTTTTTT; CDR3: CASSPQGAGRPNEKLFF
size: once; D: TRBD1; J: TRBJ2-5; V: TRBV28; DNA: TGTGCCAGCAGACCCCCGGGGACAGGGGTAGAGACCCAGTACTTC; CDR3: CASRPPGTGVETQYF
size: .; D: TRBD1; J: TRBJ2-2; V: TRBV30; DNA: TGTGCCTGGATGTCCCCGGGACAGGGATCTGGGGAGCTGTTTTTT; CDR3: CAWMSPGQGSGELFF